These 26 T cell receptor beta chains share one sample of origin, sequenced in a study of blood T cell repertoires in COVID-19 (dated by TCRdb to about 2020). The library was built by means of the immunoSEQ multiplex PCR assay. The clones in this table, taken by TCRdb from immuneACCESS, are in-frame only. Not every clone is retained; where verified, under half of the shortfall comes from an unresolved V gene, and the cause of the rest is unknown. The sample includes 200,000 to 250,000 clones, with 80% to 90% observed a single time. The top ten clones comprise around 20% of the sample. The sequencing sample was made of peripheral blood. These receptors all come from a man aged 25-45 years with active or convalescent COVID-19.

V and J are TRBV19 and TRBJ1-3; D unresolved. Per germline, CDR1 LNHDA and CDR2 SQIVND (reference sequence). This CDR3 region has 11 residues. Trimming stripped 11 bases from V and 2 bases from J, with 7 bases between. The CDR3 protein is CASAAGNTIYF. CDR3 nucleotide sequence: TGTGCCTCCGCGGCTGGAAACACCATATATTTT.

This chain links TRBV7-2 with TRBJ1-2; possibly TRBD1 for D (5 bases). Germline CDR1 SGHTA, CDR2 FQGNSA. The CDR3 runs 17 residues. V was cut by 0 bases and J by 4 bases, with 18 bases left in between. The CDR3 loop reads CASSLAIRGKKFYGYTF. CDR3 nucleotides: TGTGCCAGCAGCTTAGCCATTAGGGGAAAGAAGTTCTATGGCTACACCTTC.

This chain joins TRBV4-3 and TRBJ2-1; 9 nucleotides agree with TRBD1. Germline-derived CDR1 and CDR2 are LGHNA and YSLEER. This CDR3 has 15 residues. Unmatched junction bases numbered 3, after V lost 0 bases and J lost 6 bases. The DNA of the CDR3 is TGCGCCAGCAGCCAAGATGGGACAGGGATCAATGAGCAGTTCTTC. Translated, it gives CASSQDGTGINEQFF.

The chain carries TRBV28 and TRBJ2-7; TRBD1 matches 9 bases. This CDR3 has 14 amino acids. CDR1 and CDR2 (germline): MDHEN, SYDVKM. V dropped 7 bases and J dropped 5; count of bases not matched to a gene: 9. CDR3 DNA sequence: TGTGCCAGCATCCAGGGGGACAGGGTCGACGAGCAGTACTTC. It yields the protein CASIQGDRVDEQYF.

This chain's CDR3 is CASSSRLTGGVGANVLTF. DNA for the CDR3: TGTGCCAGCAGCTCCCGCTTGACAGGGGGAGTTGGGGCCAACGTCCTGACTTTC. This chain connects TRBV7-9 to TRBJ2-6; 9 positions match TRBD1. Trimming cost V 4 bases and J 3 bases; bases outside gene matches: 10. The CDR3 is made up of 18 amino acids. Germline assignment: CDR1 SEHNR and CDR2 FQNEAQ (reference sequence).

The gene calls are TRBV7-2 and TRBJ2-1, with 9 positions matching TRBD2. The CDR3 spans 16 residues. With V trimmed by 5 bases and J by 4 bases, 9 bases remained unmatched. The germline CDR1 and CDR2 sequences are SGHTA and FQGNSA. The CDR3 region is CASSGWAGGSYNEQFF. For the CDR3, the DNA is TGTGCCAGCAGCGGATGGGCGGGAGGGTCGTACAATGAGCAGTTCTTC.

CDR3 protein: CASSLAGPRGEPQHF. Written as DNA, the CDR3 is TGTGCCAGCAGCTTAGCGGGGCCCCGGGGGGAGCCCCAGCATTTT. The rearrangement joins TRBV7-9 to TRBJ1-5, with D possibly being TRBD1 (5 bases). Germline lookup yields CDR1 SEHNR and CDR2 FQNEAQ (reference sequence). The ends were cut back, 0 bases at V and 8 bases at J, with 14 bases in the middle. This CDR3 is built from 15 residues.

The rearrangement joins TRBV3-1 (or the pseudogene TRBV3-2) to TRBJ1-6, with D unclear. CDR1 and CDR2 from the germline V gene are LGHDT and YNNKEL (reference sequence). V lost 4 bases and J 7 bases, leaving 5 bases between the germline ends. CDR3 length: 12 amino acids. The CDR3 is CASSLPNSPLHF. Here the CDR3 DNA reads TGTGCCAGCAGCCTCCCGAATTCACCCCTCCACTTT.

The genes are TRBV4-2 and TRBJ1-4, with TRBD1 matching 8 bases. The J segment lost 5 bases and the V segment lost 0 bases, leaving 11 bases of the junction unmatched. Germline V lookup: CDR1 LGHNA, CDR2 YNFKEQ. The length of the CDR3 is 18 residues. This chain's CDR3 is CASSQDPGQVRLNEKLFF. The CDR3 nucleotides read TGTGCCAGCAGCCAAGACCCGGGACAGGTCCGTTTAAATGAAAAACTGTTTTTT.

The chain employs TRBV3-1 (or the pseudogene TRBV3-2) and TRBJ1-5; weak D call: TRBD1 (6 bases). There are 14 residues in the CDR3. V was shortened by 4 bases and J by 5 bases, with 12 bases between the two germline ends. From germline, CDR1 is LGHDT and CDR2 YNNKEL (reference sequence). The CDR3 spells CASSPWTEHQPQHF. In DNA, the CDR3 is TGTGCCAGCAGCCCGTGGACAGAGCATCAGCCCCAGCATTTT.

There are a few counts of this clone. The V call is TRBV7-9, the J call TRBJ2-3, with D possibly TRBD2 on 6 matching bases. V lost 4 bases and J lost 5, with 16 bases in between. The CDR3 is made up of 15 amino acids. The V gene's germline CDR1 is SEHNR and CDR2 FQNEAQ (reference sequence). CDR3 nucleotides: TGTGCCAGCAGCTCCTTATCGGGGGTGGTAGATACGCAGTATTTT. It codes for CASSSLSGVVDTQYF. Variable domain in full (rest from reference TRBV7-9 and TRBJ2-3): DTGVSQNPRHKITKRGQNVTFRCDPISEHNRLYWYRQTLGQGPEFLTYFQNEAQLEKSRLLSDRFSAERPKGSFSTLEIQRTEQGDSAMYLCASSSLSGVVDTQYFGPGTRLTVL.

The chain links TRBV28 to TRBJ2-6, with D uncertain. CDR1 and CDR2 (germline): MDHEN, SYDVKM. The CDR3 has 14 residues. Trimming stripped 10 bases from V and 0 bases from J, with 10 bases between. Here the CDR3 reads CATERNSGANVLTF. The CDR3 bases are TGTGCCACCGAGCGCAACTCTGGGGCCAACGTCCTGACTTTC.

This chain joins TRBV7-9 and TRBJ2-5; 7 bases are shared with TRBD2. Germline CDR1 and CDR2: SEHNR and FQNEAQ (reference sequence). The J segment lost 3 bases and the V segment lost 5 bases, leaving 9 bases of the junction unmatched. The CDR3 consists of 15 residues. CDR3 in DNA: TGTGCCAGCAGCCCCAGGCGGGGGACCGAAGAGACCCAGTACTTC. It specifies CASSPRRGTEETQYF.

This clone was found once. This chain joins TRBV7-2 and TRBJ1-6, with a possible D match to TRBD1 (5 bases). Germline CDR1 reads SGHTA; CDR2 reads FQGNSA. This CDR3 is built from 14 residues. The V and J ends lost 3 bases and 7 bases respectively, with 10 bases between them. The CDR3 DNA reads TGTGCCAGCAGCTTGAGAAGGGGCAATTCACCCCTCCACTTT. This sequence encodes CASSLRRGNSPLHF. Full variable domain (outside the CDR3, taken from reference TRBV7-2 and TRBJ1-6): GAGVSQSPSNKVTEKGKDVELRCDPISGHTALYWYRQSLGQGLEFLIYFQGNSAPDKSGLPSDRFSAERTGGSVSTLTIQRTQQEDSAVYLCASSLRRGNSPLHFGNGTRLTVT.

The chain links TRBV7-2 to TRBJ1-4; D gene ambiguous. The CDR3 runs to 14 residues. Germline-derived CDR1 and CDR2 are SGHTA and FQGNSA. V lost 3 bases and J 2 bases, leaving 7 bases between the germline ends. The CDR3 DNA follows: TGTGCCAGCAGCTTGAGGTACACTAATGAAAAACTGTTTTTT. It codes for CASSLRYTNEKLFF. Full variable domain (rest looked up from reference TRBV7-2 and TRBJ1-4): GAGVSQSPSNKVTEKGKDVELRCDPISGHTALYWYRQSLGQGLEFLIYFQGNSAPDKSGLPSDRFSAERTGGSVSTLTIQRTQQEDSAVYLCASSLRYTNEKLFFGSGTQLSVL.

The chain uses TRBV7-2 and TRBJ2-1, with no clear D. The germline gives CDR1 SGHTA, CDR2 FQGNSA. The germline V and J ends were trimmed by 1 base and 10 bases, with 20 bases remaining between them. CDR3 length: 16 residues. CDR3 protein: CASSLVTVGVLREQFF. The CDR3 DNA is TGTGCCAGCAGCTTAGTGACGGTGGGCGTCCTCCGGGAGCAGTTCTTC.

The rearrangement uses TRBV19 and TRBJ1-5; D not certain. Trimming cost V 6 bases and J 0 bases, with 15 bases left between them. Looked up from germline, CDR1 is LNHDA and CDR2 is SQIVND (reference sequence). The length of the CDR3 is 16 residues. CDR3 coding DNA: TGTGCCAGTAGGCGTCGGGGAGAGCTTAGCAATCAGCCCCAGCATTTT. Its protein is CASRRRGELSNQPQHF.

The rearrangement joins TRBV5-1 to TRBJ2-7; D might be TRBD1 (6 bases). Trimming cost V 1 base and J 7 bases, with 15 bases left between them. Germline CDR1 is SGHRS and CDR2 is YFSETQ. This CDR3 spans 14 amino acids. The CDR3 region has the DNA TGCGCCAGCAGCTTGAGGGGGACGCTAGGGGAGCAGTACTTC. Translated, it gives CASSLRGTLGEQYF.

The chain employs TRBV5-1 and TRBJ2-7; 14 nucleotides match TRBD2. This CDR3 is built from 15 residues. The junction had 2 bases not matched to a gene; V was cut back by 4 bases and J by 2 bases. CDR1 is SGHRS, CDR2 YFSETQ, per germline. In nucleotides, the CDR3 is TGCGCCAGCAGCCTGGGACTAGCGGGAGCCTACGAGCAGTACTTC. It is translated as CASSLGLAGAYEQYF.

The CDR3 DNA sequence: TGTGCCAGCAGCTCCGGTTCAGGCCTGGTCGCGGCTTTCTTT. It translates to CASSSGSGLVAAFF. The J gene is TRBJ1-1, the V gene TRBV7-2; D call uncertain. V lost 4 bases and J 11 bases, leaving 20 bases between the germline ends. The CDR3 runs 14 residues. Looked up from germline, CDR1 is SGHTA and CDR2 is FQGNSA.

Here the CDR3 DNA reads TGCGCCAGCAGCCTTCGGGGGGAAACTAACTATGGCTACACCTTC. Translation gives CASSLRGETNYGYTF. The V call is TRBV5-1, the J call TRBJ1-2, with D perhaps matching TRBD1 (5 bases). This CDR3 contains 15 residues. The V gene's germline CDR1 is SGHRS and CDR2 YFSETQ. V was cut by 4 bases and J by 0 bases, with 13 bases left in between.

The chain links TRBV30 to TRBJ1-3; D is perhaps TRBD1 (6 bases). Germline CDR1 GTSNPN, CDR2 SVGIG (reference sequence). This CDR3 region has 16 residues. V was trimmed by 1 base and J by 4 bases, leaving 17 bases between them. CDR3 sequence reads: CAWSALSGVVGNTIYF. DNA of the CDR3: TGTGCCTGGAGTGCCTTATCAGGGGTAGTAGGAAACACCATATATTTT. Full variable domain (remainder filled in from reference TRBV30 and TRBJ1-3): SQTIHQWPATLVQPVGSPLSLECTVEGTSNPNLYWYRQAAGRGLQLLFYSVGIGQISSEVPQNLSASRPQDRQFILSSKKLLLSDSGFYLCAWSALSGVVGNTIYFGEGSWLTVV.

This sequence joins TRBV5-6 and TRBJ2-3; 10 bases match TRBD2. In germline, CDR1 is SGHDT, CDR2 YYEEEE. After removal of 2 bases from V and 2 bases from J, the junction contained 5 bases not matched to a gene. The CDR3 runs to 16 residues. The CDR3 DNA follows: TGTGCCAGCAGCTTCGCTAGCGGGAGTGTCACAGATACGCAGTATTTT. Protein sequence: CASSFASGSVTDTQYF.

This sequence joins TRBV19 and TRBJ2-7, with 9 positions matching TRBD2. The germline gives CDR1 LNHDA, CDR2 SQIVND (reference sequence). CDR3 size: 14 residues. J gave up 4 bases and V 3 bases, and 4 bases lay outside the gene matches. The CDR3 loop reads CASSIVAGEYEQYF. The CDR3 region has the DNA TGTGCCAGTAGTATCGTAGCGGGAGAATACGAGCAGTACTTC.

The chain joins TRBV7-9 to TRBJ1-2; D is unresolved. V was cut by 5 bases and J by 8 bases, with 33 bases left in between. Germline CDR1 SEHNR, CDR2 FQNEAQ (reference sequence). This CDR3 spans 19 amino acids. CDR3 DNA sequence: TGTGCCAGCAGCCCCCCTGAGGCTCAATGGTCTATTTTAGGACTGGGCTACACCTTC. Translating it yields CASSPPEAQWSILGLGYTF.

This clone turned up a few times. In nucleotides, the CDR3 is TGCAGTGCTAGTTCTAGCGGCATCTCTGGGGCCAACGTCCTGACTTTC. Translated: CSASSSGISGANVLTF. The chain links TRBV20-1 to TRBJ2-6; TRBD2 matches 7 bases. J lost 0 bases, V lost 3 bases, and 5 bases had no gene match. Germline V lookup: CDR1 DFQATT, CDR2 SNEGSKA (reference sequence). The CDR3 runs to 16 residues.